A selection of T cell receptor beta chains follows, all from one sample in a study of memory CD4+ T cells and cytomegalovirus serostatus. The assay was immunoSEQ multiplex PCR, and TCRdb's table has in-frame clones only and misses some. The sample lists around 33,000 clones, roughly 80% occurring once. Specimen: memory CD4+ T cells from blood. The receptors shown here come from an adult in good health and CMV-seronegative. Some clones in this sample may be carry-over from other donors' samples. The CDR3 runs from the conserved cysteine through the conserved F or W. The D gene is left open where the match is weak. Not every row has a clone size; where given, it reads once, few, many or a size class.

>TRBV28|once|NA|TRBJ2-7
TGTGCCAGCACCTACCGAATCGGGGTGGTGTATGAGCAGTACTTC
CASTYRIGVVYEQYF
>TRBV10-3|NA|NA|TRBJ1-1
TGTGCCAGCAGTTATTGGGCTTCTGAAGCTTTCTTT
CASSYWASEAFF
>TRBV11-3|NA|NA|TRBJ2-7
TGTGCCAGCAGCTTCACATACGAGCAGTACTTC
CASSFTYEQYF
>TRBV4-1|NA|NA|TRBJ2-1
TGCGCCAGCAGCCAAGCTGGATCTCGATTACTGCAGAGGAATGAGCAGTTCTTC
CASSQAGSRLLQRNEQFF
>TRBV7-2|NA|TRBD1|TRBJ1-2
TGTGCCAGCAGCGAAGACAGGGCTGTTAACTATGGCTACACCTTC
CASSEDRAVNYGYTF
>TRBV18|NA|NA|TRBJ1-1
TGTGCCAGCTCTCCGGGTCCGAACACTGAAGCTTTCTTT
CASSPGPNTEAFF
>TRBV27|NA|NA|TRBJ1-5
TGTGCCAGCAGTTTGAGCAGGGTTAATAGCAATCAGCCCCAGCATTTT
CASSLSRVNSNQPQHF
>TRBV5-6|NA|TRBD1|TRBJ1-4
TGTGCCAGCAGCTTGGCTACAGGGGGAGTTGAAAAACTGTTTTTT
CASSLATGGVEKLFF
>TRBV5-5|NA|NA|TRBJ2-2
TGTGCAACAGCAGGAGCCCCAAACACCGGGGAGCTGTTTTTT
CATAGAPNTGELFF
>TRBV10-3|NA|NA|TRBJ2-6
TGTGCCATCAGTGAGGGGCCTAATAGCTCTGGGGCCAACGTCCTGACTTTC
CAISEGPNSSGANVLTF
>TRBV6-1|few|NA|TRBJ2-1
TGTGCCAGCAGGCCCTCCTTAGACTACAATGAGCAGTTCTTC
CASRPSLDYNEQFF
>TRBV18|NA|NA|TRBJ1-6
TGTGCCAGCTCACCGAACCATGGGAATTCACCCCTCCACTTT
CASSPNHGNSPLHF
>TRBV9|NA|NA|TRBJ2-3
TGTGCCAGCAGCGTACGAACTGGTGGCACAGATACGCAGTATTTT
CASSVRTGGTDTQYF
>TRBV15|NA|TRBD1|TRBJ1-4
TGTGCCACCAGCGGGGGACAGGGGGCATTTGAAAAACTGTTTTTT
CATSGGQGAFEKLFF
>TRBV29-1|few|NA|TRBJ1-1
TGCAGCGTTCGGGGCATGAACACTGAAGCTTTCTTT
CSVRGMNTEAFF
>TRBV7-2|NA|NA|TRBJ2-5
TGTGCCAGCACCTCGAACGGGGTCGAAGAGACCCAGTACTTC
CASTSNGVEETQYF
>TRBV5-1|few|NA|TRBJ1-4
TGCGCCAGCAGCCACGCAGCAACTAATGAAAAACTGTTTTTT
CASSHAATNEKLFF
>TRBV7-9|NA|TRBD2|TRBJ2-3
TGTGCCAGCGGAGGACTAGCGGGGGTCACAGATACGCAGTATTTT
CASGGLAGVTDTQYF
>TRBV5-1|NA|NA|TRBJ1-1
TGCGCCAGCAGCTTCGGAACAGGGGAAGCTTTCTTT
CASSFGTGEAFF
>TRBV6-5|NA|NA|TRBJ1-1
TGTGCCAGCAAGGATCACGGGGGGGGCACTGAAGCTTTCTTT
CASKDHGGGTEAFF
>TRBV7-9|few|TRBD1|TRBJ1-1
TGTGCCAGCAGCTCTGGACAGGATATTTGGAACACTGAAGCTTTCTTT
CASSSGQDIWNTEAFF
>TRBV5-1|NA|TRBD1|TRBJ1-2
TGCGCCAGCAGCTTGGTTGGACAGGGCCGAGCTAACTATGGCTACACCTTC
CASSLVGQGRANYGYTF
>TRBV6-1|NA|NA|TRBJ2-7
TGTGCCAGCAGTGAATTTCTAGGGTTTACATCCTACGAGCAGTACTTC
CASSEFLGFTSYEQYF
>TRBV5-4|NA|TRBD2|TRBJ2-5
TGTGCCAGCAGCTATAGCGGGGGGGCGGAGACCCAGTACTTC
CASSYSGGAETQYF
>TRBV9|NA|NA|TRBJ1-1
TGTGCCAGCAGCAGGACAGCATTCACTGAAGCTTTCTTT
CASSRTAFTEAFF
>TRBV2|NA|TRBD1|TRBJ1-5
TGTGCCAGCAGTGGGACAGGGGCACAGCCCCAGCATTTT
CASSGTGAQPQHF
>TRBV5-1|NA|NA|TRBJ2-1
TGCGCCAGCGGGGACAACTACAATGAGCAGTTCTTC
CASGDNYNEQFF
>TRBV5-1|NA|NA|TRBJ2-7
TGCGCCAGCAGCTCACAGGGCTCTTTTGGGGAGCAGTACTTC
CASSSQGSFGEQYF
>TRBV13|few|TRBD1|TRBJ1-2
TGTGCCAGCAGCTCCTGGGACAGGGGAGACTATGGCTACACCTTC
CASSSWDRGDYGYTF
>TRBV9|few|NA|TRBJ2-5
TGTGCCAGCAGCGTAGCTCCGATGGAGACCCAGTACTTC
CASSVAPMETQYF
>TRBV28|NA|NA|TRBJ1-6
TGTGCCAGCAGGCCCCCCGTGCAGGGTAATTCACCCCTCCACTTT
CASRPPVQGNSPLHF
>TRBV19|NA|NA|TRBJ1-2
TGTGCCAGTAGTACACCAGGGAATTGGGCTCACTATGGCTACACCTTC
CASSTPGNWAHYGYTF
>TRBV6-6|NA|NA|TRBJ1-4
TGTGCCAGCAGTTTAACTGGGACGAATGAAAAACTGTTTTTT
CASSLTGTNEKLFF